This note documents a single TCR beta chain sequence. Antigen: not known. This sample was included in a study of T cell responses to AZD1222 COVID-19 vaccine. On the study more broadly: Pooled in the analysis were second doses at about 4 or about 12 weeks.

Study-wide results and limits: Close to half of all spike-specific TCRs reportedly target regions of the variants that are unmutated. The sample set comprised mostly white British donors with more females, and clonal diversity was possibly underestimated.

Sequencing was performed with immunoSEQ multiplex PCR; in TCRdb, only in-frame clones are kept and a portion is missing. The sample consists of 150,000 or so clones, about 92% of them appearing once. Sequenced here: peripheral blood, sampled on day 0 of AZD1222 vaccination. This sequence originates from an adult in good health.

CDR3 DNA: TGTGCCAGCAGCTTATTTCTAGCGGGGGGGCAAGAGACCCAGTACTTC. Protein product: CASSLFLAGGQETQYF. The chain couples TRBV13 to TRBJ2-5, with 12 bases matching TRBD2. V dropped 2 bases and J dropped 2; count of bases not matched to a gene: 3. The CDR3 extends over 16 amino acids. CDR1 and CDR2 (germline): PRHDT, FYEKMQ (reference sequence).